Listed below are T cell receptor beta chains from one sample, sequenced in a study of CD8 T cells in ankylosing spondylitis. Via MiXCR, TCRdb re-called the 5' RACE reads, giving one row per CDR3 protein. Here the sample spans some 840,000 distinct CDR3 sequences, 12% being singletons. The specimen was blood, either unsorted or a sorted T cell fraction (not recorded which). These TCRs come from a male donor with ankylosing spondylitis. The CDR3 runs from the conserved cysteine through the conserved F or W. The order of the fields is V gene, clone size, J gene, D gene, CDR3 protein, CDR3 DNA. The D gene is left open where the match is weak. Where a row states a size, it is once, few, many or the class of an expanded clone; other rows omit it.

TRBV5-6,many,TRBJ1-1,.,CASSFFGTTEAFF,TGTGCCAGCAGCTTCTTTGGGACCACTGAAGCTTTCTTT
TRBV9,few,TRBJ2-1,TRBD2,CASSASGGSHEQFF,TGTGCCAGCAGCGCTAGCGGGGGGTCGCATGAGCAGTTCTTC
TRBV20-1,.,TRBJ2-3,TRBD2,CSASPGAGETDTQYF,TGCAGTGCTAGCCCTGGGGCGGGAGAAACAGATACGCAGTATTTT
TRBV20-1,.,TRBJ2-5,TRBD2,CSARDQAGEGETQYF,TGCAGTGCTAGAGATCAGGCGGGAGAGGGGGAGACCCAGTACTTC
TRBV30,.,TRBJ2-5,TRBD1,CAWSPGQGWQETQYF,TGTGCCTGGAGCCCCGGACAGGGGTGGCAAGAGACCCAGTACTTC
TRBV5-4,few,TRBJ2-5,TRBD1,CASSFSGTDREETQYF,TGTGCCAGCAGCTTTTCGGGAACCGACAGGGAGGAGACCCAGTACTTC
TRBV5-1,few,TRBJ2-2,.,CASSLDTSTTGELFF,TGCGCCAGCAGCTTGGATACTAGCACCACCGGGGAGCTGTTTTTT
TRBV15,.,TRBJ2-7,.,CATSRDLNRVEQYF,TGTGCCACCAGCAGAGATTTGAATCGGGTCGAGCAGTACTTC
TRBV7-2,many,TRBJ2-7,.,CASSRGGGGYEQYF,TGTGCCAGCAGCCGGGGAGGGGGCGGCTACGAGCAGTACTTC
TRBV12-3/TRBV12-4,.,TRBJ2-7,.,CASSLREGVAYEQYF,TGTGCCAGCAGTTTAAGAGAGGGGGTAGCCTACGAGCAGTACTTC
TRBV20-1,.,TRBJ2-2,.,CSASGWEGQNTGELFF,TGCAGTGCTAGCGGGTGGGAGGGACAGAACACCGGGGAGCTGTTTTTT
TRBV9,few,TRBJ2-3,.,CASSVVSRGTDTQYF,TGTGCCAGCAGCGTAGTTAGCAGGGGCACAGATACGCAGTATTTT
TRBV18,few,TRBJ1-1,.,CASSPPSGTAGTEAFF,TGTGCCAGCTCACCACCGTCCGGTACAGCGGGCACTGAAGCTTTCTTT
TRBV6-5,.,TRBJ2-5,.,CASSYHGFYETQYF,TGTGCCAGCAGTTACCACGGATTTTATGAGACCCAGTACTTC
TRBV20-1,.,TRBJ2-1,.,CSASRQKQFF,TGCAGTGCTAGCCGGCAGAAGCAGTTCTTC
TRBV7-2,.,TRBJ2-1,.,CASSSQGGHNEQFF,TGTGCCAGCAGCTCCCAAGGGGGACACAATGAGCAGTTCTTC
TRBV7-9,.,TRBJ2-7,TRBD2,CASSSFSGRAGEQYF,TGTGCCAGCAGCTCCTTTAGCGGGAGGGCGGGCGAGCAGTACTTC
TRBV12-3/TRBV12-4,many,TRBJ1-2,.,CASIPEGTYGYTF,TGTGCCAGCATCCCTGAAGGAACCTATGGCTACACCTTC
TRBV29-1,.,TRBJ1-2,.,CSVTVGNGYTF,TGCAGCGTTACCGTAGGCAATGGCTACACCTTC
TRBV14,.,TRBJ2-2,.,CASSQIVTGELFF,TGTGCCAGCAGCCAAATTGTCACCGGGGAGCTGTTTTTT
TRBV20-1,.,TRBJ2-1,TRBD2,CSAPRASGRVYNEQFF,TGCAGTGCCCCAAGGGCTAGCGGGAGGGTTTACAATGAGCAGTTCTTC
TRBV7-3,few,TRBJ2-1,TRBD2,CASSLTPKTSAQFF,TGTGCCAGCAGCCTCACACCGAAGACTAGCGCGCAGTTCTTC
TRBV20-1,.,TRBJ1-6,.,CSARDRTLGNSPLHF,TGCAGTGCTAGGGACCGGACTCTGGGGAATTCACCCCTCCACTTT
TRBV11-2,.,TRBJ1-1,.,CASSLMVAAFF,TGTGCCAGCAGCTTAATGGTTGCCGCTTTCTTT
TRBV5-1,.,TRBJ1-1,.,CASSREGRTVLNTEAFF,TGCGCCAGCAGTCGCGAGGGACGGACTGTGCTGAACACTGAAGCTTTCTTT
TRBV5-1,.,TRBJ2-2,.,CASSLREASNTGELFF,TGCGCCAGCAGCCTCAGGGAGGCATCGAACACCGGGGAGCTGTTTTTT
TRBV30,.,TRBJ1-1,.,CAWTLGGFLEAFF,TGTGCCTGGACCCTGGGGGGGTTTTTAGAAGCTTTCTTT
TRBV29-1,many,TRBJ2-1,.,CSVEDHGDEQFF,TGCAGCGTTGAAGACCACGGGGATGAGCAGTTCTTC
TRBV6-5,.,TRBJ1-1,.,CASSYSRVKMNTEAFF,TGTGCCAGCAGTTACTCGAGGGTTAAGATGAACACTGAAGCTTTCTTT
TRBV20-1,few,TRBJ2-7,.,CSALIRTYQGEQYF,TGCAGTGCTTTGATCCGGACCTATCAAGGGGAGCAGTACTTC
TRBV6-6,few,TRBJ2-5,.,CASSYGLLETQYF,TGTGCCAGCAGTTACGGGTTGTTGGAGACCCAGTACTTC